This TCR beta chain originates from a study of blood T cells in healthy people across ages. A second about 7 to 12 cycle PCR used barcoded and J-beta primers. MiXCR was run by TCRdb on the 5' RACE reads, yielding one entry per CDR3 protein. The data show under 1,000,000 distinct CDR3 sequences, 30% to 45% seen once. Each sample yielded at least 6 million isolated PBMCs. Deletions cut 6 bases from V and 6 bases from J, with 8 bases between. The CDR3 sequence is 11 residues long. Study-wide points: Donors of long life had a larger count of naive CD4+ cells and greater diversity than aged donors.

This clonotype was counted between two and nine times. Its antigen remains unidentified. The chain recombines TRBV12-3 or TRBV12-4 with TRBJ1-2; D remains ambiguous. Sequenced input: blood. The source is a man in his late teens or twenties in good health. The CDR3 reads CASSIAHGYTF. The CDR3 DNA reads as TGTGCCAGCAGCATTGCCCATGGCTACACCTTC.